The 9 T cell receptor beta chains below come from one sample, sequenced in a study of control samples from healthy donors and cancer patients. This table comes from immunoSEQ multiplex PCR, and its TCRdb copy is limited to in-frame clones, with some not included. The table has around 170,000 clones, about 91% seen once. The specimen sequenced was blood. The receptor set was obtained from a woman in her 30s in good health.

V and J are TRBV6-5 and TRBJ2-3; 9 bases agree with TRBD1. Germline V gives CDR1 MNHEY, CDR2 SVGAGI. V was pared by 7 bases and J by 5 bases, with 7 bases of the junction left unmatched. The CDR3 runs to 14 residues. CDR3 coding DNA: TGTGCCAGCACCCGGGGACAGGGAGAAGATACGCAGTATTTT. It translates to CASTRGQGEDTQYF.

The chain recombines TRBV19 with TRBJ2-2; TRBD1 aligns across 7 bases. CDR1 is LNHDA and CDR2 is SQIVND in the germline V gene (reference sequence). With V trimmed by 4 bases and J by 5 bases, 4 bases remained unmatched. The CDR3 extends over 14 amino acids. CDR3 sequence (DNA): TGTGCCAGTAGTAAGACAGGGAATACCGGGGAGCTGTTTTTT. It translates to CASSKTGNTGELFF.

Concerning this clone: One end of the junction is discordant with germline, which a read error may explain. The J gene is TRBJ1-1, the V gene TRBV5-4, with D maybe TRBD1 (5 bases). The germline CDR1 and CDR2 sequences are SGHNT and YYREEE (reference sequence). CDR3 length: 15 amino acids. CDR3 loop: CASSFVEGPSTGAFF. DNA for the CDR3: TGTGCCAGCAGCTTCGTCGAGGGGCCCAGCACTGGAGCTTTCTTT. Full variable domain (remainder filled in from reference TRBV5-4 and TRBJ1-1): ETGVTQSPTHLIKTRGQQVTLRCSSQSGHNTVSWYQQALGQGPQFIFQYYREEENGRGNFPPRFSGLQFPNYSSELNVNALELDDSALYLCASSFVEGPSTGAFFGQGTRLTVV.

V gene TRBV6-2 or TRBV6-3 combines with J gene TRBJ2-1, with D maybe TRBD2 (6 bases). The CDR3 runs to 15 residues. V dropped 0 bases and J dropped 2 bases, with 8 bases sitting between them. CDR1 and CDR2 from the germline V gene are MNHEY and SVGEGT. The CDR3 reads CASSYSTGAYNEQFF. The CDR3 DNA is TGTGCCAGCAGTTACTCTACGGGGGCCTACAATGAGCAGTTCTTC.

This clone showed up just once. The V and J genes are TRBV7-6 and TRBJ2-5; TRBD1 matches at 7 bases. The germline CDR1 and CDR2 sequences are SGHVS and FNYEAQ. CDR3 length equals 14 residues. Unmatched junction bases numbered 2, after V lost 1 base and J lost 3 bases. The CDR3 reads CASSLDRGEETQYF. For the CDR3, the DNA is TGTGCCAGCAGCTTAGACAGGGGTGAAGAGACCCAGTACTTC.

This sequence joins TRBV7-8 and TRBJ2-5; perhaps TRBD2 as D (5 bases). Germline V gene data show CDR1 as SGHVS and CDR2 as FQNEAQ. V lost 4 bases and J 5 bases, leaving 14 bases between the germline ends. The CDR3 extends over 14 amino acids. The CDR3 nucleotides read TGTGCCAGCAGCTCCCGCCCCCGCGGGGAGACCCAGTACTTC. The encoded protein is CASSSRPRGETQYF. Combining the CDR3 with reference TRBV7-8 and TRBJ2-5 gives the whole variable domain GAGVSQSPRYKVAKRGQDVALRCDPISGHVSLFWYQQALGQGPEFLTYFQNEAQLDKSGLPSDRFFAERPEGSVSTLKIQRTQQEDSAVYLCASSSRPRGETQYFGPGTRLLVL.

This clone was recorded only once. The CDR3 region is CASSLGTGMVNEQFF. The CDR3 coding sequence is TGTGCCAGCAGCTTAGGGACAGGGATGGTCAATGAGCAGTTCTTC. This sequence joins TRBV11-3 and TRBJ2-1, with 8 bases that match TRBD1. After removal of 1 base from V and 6 bases from J, the junction contained 5 bases not matched to a gene. The CDR3 totals 15 residues. CDR1 and CDR2 (germline): SGHNT, YENEEA. The variable domain in full, with the rest retrieved from reference TRBV11-3 and TRBJ2-1, is EAGVVQSPRYKIIEKKQPVAFWCNPISGHNTLYWYLQNLGQGPELLIRYENEEAVDDSQLPKDRFSAERLKGVDSTLKIQPAELGDSAVYLCASSLGTGMVNEQFFGPGTRLTVL.

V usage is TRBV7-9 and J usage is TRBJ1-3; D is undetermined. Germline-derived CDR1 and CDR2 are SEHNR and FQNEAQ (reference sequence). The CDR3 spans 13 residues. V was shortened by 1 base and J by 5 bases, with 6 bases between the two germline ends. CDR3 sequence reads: CASSLDSRNTIYF. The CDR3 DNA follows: TGTGCCAGCAGCTTAGACAGCCGAAACACCATATATTTT.

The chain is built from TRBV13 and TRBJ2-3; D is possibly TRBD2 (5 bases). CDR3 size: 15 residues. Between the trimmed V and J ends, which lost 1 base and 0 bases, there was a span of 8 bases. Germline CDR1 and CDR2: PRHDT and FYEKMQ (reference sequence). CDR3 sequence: CASSLVGASTDTQYF. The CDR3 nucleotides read TGTGCCAGCAGCTTAGTGGGAGCTAGCACAGATACGCAGTATTTT.